This passage covers 27 T cell receptor beta chains from one sample sequenced in a study of cytomegalovirus exposure and HLA in healthy donors. In the PCR, 60 Vbeta and 13 Jbeta primers were used. Generated by immunoSEQ multiplex PCR, the TCRdb table keeps only in-frame clones and is missing some. The table has roughly 220,000 clones, just under 70% seen once; the top ten hold 2% to 3%. The sequencing input was PBMCs. The receptors shown here come from a man in his forties in good health and CMV-seropositive.

In regard to this clone: At one end the junction does not follow the germline gene, possibly because of a read error. The gene calls are TRBV2 and TRBJ1-4; a possible D gene is TRBD1 (5 bases). CDR3 length: 15 residues. Germline CDR1 is SNHLY and CDR2 is FYNNEI. The CDR3 protein is CANSGPLRGGEKLFF. CDR3 DNA: TGTGCCAACAGTGGCCCGCTCCGGGGGGGTGAAAAACTGTTTTTT.

The J gene is TRBJ1-2, the V gene TRBV7-9; D is unclear. The CDR3 covers 11 residues. Trimming took 5 bases from V and 7 from J, leaving 8 bases between them. CDR1 and CDR2 (germline): SEHNR, FQNEAQ (reference sequence). This CDR3 is CASSPAVGYTF. The CDR3 DNA reads as TGTGCCAGCAGCCCGGCGGTTGGCTACACCTTC.

The chain uses TRBV5-1 and TRBJ1-1; TRBD1 aligns across 8 bases. With V trimmed by 5 bases and J by 1 base, 10 bases remained unmatched. In germline, CDR1 is SGHRS, CDR2 YFSETQ. The CDR3 is made up of 16 amino acids. CDR3 DNA: TGCGCCAGCAGTCAGACAGGGGCGAGCCCGAACACTGAAGCTTTCTTT. Residues: CASSQTGASPNTEAFF. Looking up the rest from reference TRBV5-1 and TRBJ1-1 gives the full variable domain: KAGVTQTPRYLIKTRGQQVTLSCSPISGHRSVSWYQQTPGQGLQFLFEYFSETQRNKGNFPGRFSGRQFSNSRSEMNVSTLELGDSALYLCASSQTGASPNTEAFFGQGTRLTVV.

This clone occurred a few times. The chain employs TRBV11-2 and TRBJ2-1, with 9 bases that match TRBD2. The ends lost 5 bases at V and 4 bases at J; junction bases unmatched: 6. This CDR3 comprises 15 residues. The germline gives CDR1 SGHAT, CDR2 FQNNGV. As DNA, the CDR3 is TGTGCCAGCAGCACAGCGGGGGGACCTTACAATGAGCAGTTCTTC. This encodes CASSTAGGPYNEQFF.

V usage is TRBV18 and J usage is TRBJ1-1, with 7 bases matching TRBD1. Germline-derived CDR1 and CDR2 are KGHSH and LQKENI. The trim removed 7 bases at V and 5 bases at J, leaving 7 bases unmatched. The CDR3 has 13 amino acids. The CDR3 bases are TGTGCCAGCTTTACAGGGGATTCTACTGAAGCTTTCTTT. Translated, it gives CASFTGDSTEAFF.

This chain links TRBV5-4 with TRBJ1-6; TRBD1 matches 8 bases. This CDR3 region has 12 residues. CDR1 and CDR2 (germline): SGHNT, YYREEE (reference sequence). After removal of 9 bases from V and 10 bases from J, the junction contained 6 bases not matched to a gene. The CDR3 bases are TGTGCCATCGGGACAGGCGACTCACCCCTCCACTTT. This gives the protein CAIGTGDSPLHF.

The chain uses TRBV18 and TRBJ2-2, with 9 bases aligning to TRBD2. With 0 bases clipped from V and 1 base from J, the junction kept 3 bases outside the gene matches. The CDR3 sequence is 17 residues long. Germline CDR1 and CDR2: KGHSH and LQKENI. DNA for the CDR3: TGTGCCAGCTCACCACCTAGCGGGGGCCAGAACACCGGGGAGCTGTTTTTT. As protein: CASSPPSGGQNTGELFF.

The V call is TRBV27, the J call TRBJ2-7; TRBD1 matches at 8 bases. From germline, CDR1 is MNHEY and CDR2 SMNVEV (reference sequence). The trim removed 0 bases at V and 2 bases at J, leaving 3 bases unmatched. The CDR3 extends over 15 amino acids. The CDR3 here is CASSLSTGATYEQYF. In DNA form, the CDR3 reads TGTGCCAGCAGTTTATCGACAGGGGCGACCTACGAGCAGTACTTC.

The rearrangement uses TRBV28 and TRBJ2-3, with 11 bases lining up with TRBD2. There are 14 residues in the CDR3. With V trimmed by 11 bases and J by 2 bases, 6 bases remained unmatched. CDR1 and CDR2 from the germline V gene are MDHEN and SYDVKM. This CDR3 is CAGGTSGSTDTQYF. Here the CDR3 DNA reads TGTGCCGGGGGGACTAGCGGCTCCACAGATACGCAGTATTTT. The full variable domain, its missing parts supplied by reference TRBV28 and TRBJ2-3, is DVKVTQSSRYLVKRTGEKVFLECVQDMDHENMFWYRQDPGLGLRLIYFSYDVKMKEKGDIPEGYSVSREKKERFSLILESASTNQTSMYLCAGGTSGSTDTQYFGPGTRLTVL.

This clone was observed once. The rearrangement joins TRBV10-1 to TRBJ2-5; a possible D gene is TRBD2 (7 bases). The V end was cut by 2 bases, the J end by 1 base, with 14 bases between. The CDR3 loop spans 16 amino acids. CDR1 is WNHNN, CDR2 SYGVQD, per germline (reference sequence). The DNA for the CDR3 is TGCGCCAGCAGTGAGGACCCGGGGGGCATCCAAGAGACCCAGTACTTC. Its translation is CASSEDPGGIQETQYF.

This clone was counted a single time. The chain combines TRBV5-4 with TRBJ1-2; 8 nucleotides match TRBD1. The CDR3 covers 15 residues. Losses at the gene ends were 3 bases for V and 4 bases for J; bases not matched to a gene: 8. CDR1 and CDR2 (germline): SGHNT, YYREEE (reference sequence). Here the CDR3 reads CASSSPSGGVYGYTF. Here the CDR3 DNA reads TGTGCCAGCAGCTCCCCCTCAGGGGGCGTCTATGGCTACACCTTC.

The rearrangement joins TRBV13 to TRBJ2-2; D is possibly TRBD1 (6 bases). Trimming removed 1 base from V and 7 bases from J, with 16 bases in between. The germline gives CDR1 PRHDT, CDR2 FYEKMQ (reference sequence). The CDR3 has 16 residues. The CDR3: CASSLDTPEGGGELFF. The CDR3 coding sequence is TGTGCCAGCAGCTTAGATACCCCTGAAGGGGGCGGGGAGCTGTTTTTT.

This clone appeared a few times. The V call is TRBV9, the J call TRBJ1-1; D gene uncertain. CDR3 length: 15 residues. The V end was cut by 0 bases, the J end by 3 bases, with 12 bases between. Per the germline V gene, CDR1 is SGDLS and CDR2 is YYNGEE. This chain's CDR3 is CASSVGPSGDTEAFF. CDR3 in DNA: TGTGCCAGCAGCGTAGGCCCCTCCGGGGACACTGAAGCTTTCTTT.

This chain connects TRBV18 to TRBJ1-2; TRBD1 matches at 7 bases. The CDR3 spans 13 residues. From germline, CDR1 is KGHSH and CDR2 LQKENI. V gave up 0 bases and J gave up 10 bases; unmatched junction bases: 5. The CDR3 region is CASSPPWDSFYTF. The CDR3 coding sequence is TGTGCCAGCTCACCACCCTGGGACAGTTTCTACACCTTC. The entire variable domain, with the rest obtained from reference TRBV18 and TRBJ1-2, is as follows: NAGVMQNPRHLVRRRGQEARLRCSPMKGHSHVYWYRQLPEEGLKFMVYLQKENIIDESGMPKERFSAEFPKEGPSILRIQQVVRGDSAAYFCASSPPWDSFYTFGSGTRLTVV.

The V and J genes are TRBV28 and TRBJ2-7, with TRBD2 identical over 8 bases. This CDR3 region has 15 residues. The ends lost 2 bases at V and 7 bases at J; junction bases unmatched: 10. Germline lookup yields CDR1 MDHEN and CDR2 SYDVKM. The CDR3 DNA is TGTGCCAGCAGTTTAAAAAGCGGGGGTCGGCAGGAGCAGTACTTC. This encodes CASSLKSGGRQEQYF.

V usage is TRBV14 and J usage is TRBJ1-1; D not resolved. The CDR3 runs to 15 residues. Germline V lookup: CDR1 SGHDN, CDR2 FVKESK. The V end lost 4 bases, the J end lost 1 base, and 13 bases lay between the germline ends. The DNA of the CDR3 is TGTGCCAGCAGCCTCCGAGGGTCGAGGAACACTGAAGCTTTCTTT. Its translation: CASSLRGSRNTEAFF.

The chain uses TRBV7-2 and TRBJ1-6, with D hard to call. The V end lost 2 bases, the J end lost 14 bases, and 25 bases lay between the germline ends. The CDR3 consists of 17 residues. Germline CDR1 and CDR2: SGHTA and FQGNSA. CDR3 bases: TGTGCCAGCAGCTTATTTAGGGCCCCCCGGGGAGAATTCACCCTCCACTTT. This codes for CASSLFRAPRGEFTLHF.

This clone was seen more than once but under ten times. Other DNA sequences in this sample translate to the same CDR3. The chain uses TRBV19 and TRBJ2-2; weak D call: TRBD1 (5 bases). Per germline, CDR1 LNHDA and CDR2 SQIVND (reference sequence). The CDR3 loop spans 13 amino acids. The V gene lost 3 bases and the J gene lost 6 bases, with 8 bases spanning the gap. CDR3 loop: CASSIIGAGELFF. As DNA, the CDR3 is TGTGCCAGTAGTATCATAGGGGCCGGGGAGCTGTTTTTT.

The chain uses TRBV10-3 and TRBJ2-3, with a weak D call TRBD2 (5 bases). Germline V lookup: CDR1 ENHRY, CDR2 SYGVKD. Trimming shortened V by 4 bases and J by 3 bases, and 17 bases separated the two germline ends. The CDR3 sequence is 16 residues long. Here the CDR3 DNA reads TGTGCCATCAGTGCCCTCTCTAGCTCACTGACAGATACGCAGTATTTT. Protein sequence: CAISALSSSLTDTQYF.

V gene TRBV19 combines with J gene TRBJ2-5, with D uncertain. Trimming shortened V by 4 bases and J by 5 bases, and 5 bases separated the two germline ends. This CDR3 has 11 amino acids. The germline CDR1 and CDR2 sequences are LNHDA and SQIVND (reference sequence). The CDR3 reads CASSRRETQYF. CDR3 nucleotide sequence: TGTGCCAGTAGTAGGCGGGAGACCCAGTACTTC.

The chain combines TRBV29-1 with TRBJ2-3, with 8 bases fitting TRBD2. Germline trimming cut 4 bases from V and 4 bases from J; bases unmatched to any gene: 7. Germline lookup yields CDR1 SQVTM and CDR2 ANQGSEA. The length of the CDR3 is 14 residues. CDR3: CSVVAGLVSDTQYF. The CDR3 coding sequence is TGCAGCGTTGTGGCGGGACTAGTCTCAGATACGCAGTATTTT.

This chain joins TRBV10-2 and TRBJ2-5, with D unresolved. The CDR3 runs 13 residues. Deletions cut 4 bases from V and 2 bases from J, with 8 bases between. The germline gives CDR1 WSHSY, CDR2 SAAADI. The CDR3 DNA reads as TGCGCCAGCAGTGTCTCAGTTCAAGAGACCCAGTACTTC. It specifies CASSVSVQETQYF.

V is TRBV9 and J is TRBJ2-6; 8 bases match TRBD1. Germline trimming cut 0 bases from V and 1 base from J; bases unmatched to any gene: 0. Germline V gene lookup returns CDR1 SGDLS and CDR2 YYNGEE. This CDR3 has 16 residues. Here the CDR3 DNA reads TGTGCCAGCAGCGTAGGGACAGGGTCTGGGGCCAACGTCCTGACTTTC. Translating gives CASSVGTGSGANVLTF.

In its sample, this clone was seen a few times. The J gene is TRBJ2-5, the V gene TRBV6-1; maybe TRBD2 (5 bases). The J call may be in error: the DNA end matches TRBJ2-7 better. This CDR3 region has 15 residues. CDR1 and CDR2 from the germline V gene are MNHNS and SASEGT. The CDR3 is CASGKGRASDYEQYF. The CDR3 DNA is TGTGCCAGCGGAAAAGGGAGAGCAAGTGACTACGAGCAGTACTTC.

The chain joins TRBV18 to TRBJ1-1; no definite D call. The germline V gene encodes CDR1 KGHSH and CDR2 LQKENI. Trimming pared 2 bases from V and 6 bases from J, leaving 13 bases between. CDR3 length equals 14 residues. Here the CDR3 reads CASSPGGAQPEAFF. The CDR3 region has the DNA TGTGCCAGCTCACCAGGAGGCGCCCAGCCTGAAGCTTTCTTT.

This chain links TRBV11-2 with TRBJ2-3; 8 nucleotides line up with TRBD1. The J segment lost 6 bases and the V segment lost 6 bases, leaving 8 bases of the junction unmatched. Germline V gives CDR1 SGHAT, CDR2 FQNNGV. This CDR3 spans 14 amino acids. The CDR3 reads CASSRTGGQDTQYF. DNA for the CDR3: TGTGCCAGCAGTAGAACAGGGGGGCAGGATACGCAGTATTTT.

The chain uses TRBV4-1 and TRBJ2-7; D perhaps matches TRBD1 (6 bases). The CDR3 contains 14 residues. CDR1 is MGHRA, CDR2 YSYEKL, per germline. The V end lost 1 base, the J end lost 1 base, and 8 bases lay between the germline ends. The CDR3 DNA reads TGCGCCAGCAGCCAAGTAAGGGGGTCCTACGAGCAGTACTTC. Its translation is CASSQVRGSYEQYF.